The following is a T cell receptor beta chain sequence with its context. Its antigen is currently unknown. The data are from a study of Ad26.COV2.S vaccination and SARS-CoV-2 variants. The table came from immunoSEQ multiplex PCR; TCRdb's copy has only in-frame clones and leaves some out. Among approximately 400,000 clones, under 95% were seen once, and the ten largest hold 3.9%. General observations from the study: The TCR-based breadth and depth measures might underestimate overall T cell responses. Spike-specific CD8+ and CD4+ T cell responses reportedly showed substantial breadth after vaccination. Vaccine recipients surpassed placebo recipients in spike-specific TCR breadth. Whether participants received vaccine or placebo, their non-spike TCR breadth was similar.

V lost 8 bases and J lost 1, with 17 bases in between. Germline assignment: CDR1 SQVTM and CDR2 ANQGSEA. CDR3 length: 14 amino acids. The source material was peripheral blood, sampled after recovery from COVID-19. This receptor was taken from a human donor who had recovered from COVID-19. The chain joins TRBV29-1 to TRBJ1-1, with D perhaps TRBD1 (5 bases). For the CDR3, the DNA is TGCAGCTCTAAAGGAGGGGCGGGGAACACTGAAGCTTTCTTT. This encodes CSSKGGAGNTEAFF.